This T cell receptor (beta chain) was captured by sequencing in a study of cytomegalovirus exposure and HLA in healthy donors. Study results and caveats: Most observed TCR sequences were rare, whereas some public TCRs were detected in many donors.

In regard to this clone: The antigen is undetermined.

Germline CDR1 reads SGHTA; CDR2 reads FQGNSA. V was cut by 5 bases and J by 4 bases, with 12 bases left in between. The CDR3 sequence is 14 residues long. Assay used: immunoSEQ multiplex PCR; TCRdb lists only in-frame clones, some missing. Of some 270,000 clones listed, 65% to 90% are singletons. The source of this sequence is a woman aged 18 to 35 in good health and CMV-seronegative. The chain carries TRBV7-2 and TRBJ1-5, with D possibly being TRBD1 (6 bases). What was sequenced was PBMCs. The CDR3 loop reads CASSLDRRNQPQHF. CDR3 DNA sequence: TGTGCCAGCAGCCTCGACAGGCGAAATCAGCCCCAGCATTTT.